Given below is one T cell receptor beta chain in context. The source of the sample is a study of blood T cell repertoires in COVID-19. This CDR3 comprises 16 residues. Unmatched junction bases numbered 4, after V lost 0 bases and J lost 5 bases. Germline V CDR1 and CDR2: SGHTA, FQGNSA. Generated by immunoSEQ multiplex PCR, the TCRdb table keeps only in-frame clones and is missing some. The data hold 300,000 to 450,000 clones, with around 87% observed a single time. The specimen was peripheral blood. The TCR comes from a woman aged 55-70 years with COVID-19, enrolled during active disease. The V and J genes are TRBV7-2 and TRBJ2-2; 9 bases agree with TRBD2. Here the CDR3 DNA reads TGTGCCAGCAGCTTAGCGGGACTAGCCGGAACCGGGGAGCTGTTTTTT. This codes for CASSLAGLAGTGELFF.